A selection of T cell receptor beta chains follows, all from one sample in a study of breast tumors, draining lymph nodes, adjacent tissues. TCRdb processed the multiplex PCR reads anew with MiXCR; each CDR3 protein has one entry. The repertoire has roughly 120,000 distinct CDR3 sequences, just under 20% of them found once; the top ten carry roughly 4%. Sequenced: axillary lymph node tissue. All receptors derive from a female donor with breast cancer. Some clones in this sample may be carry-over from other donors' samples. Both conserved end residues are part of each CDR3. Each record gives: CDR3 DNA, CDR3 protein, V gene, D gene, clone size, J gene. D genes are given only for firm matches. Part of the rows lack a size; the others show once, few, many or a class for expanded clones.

TGTGCCAGCAGCGCCGGGACAGCTCTTTACTACACCTTC | CASSAGTALYYTF | TRBV3-1 | TRBD1 | . | TRBJ1-2
TGTGCCAGCATGACAGATACGCAGTATTTT | CASMTDTQYF | TRBV2 | . | many | TRBJ2-3
TGTGCCACCCGGGGCAGGGGGAATTCACCCCTCCACTTT | CATRGRGNSPLHF | TRBV2 | TRBD1 | many | TRBJ1-6
TGCAGCGTTGAGGGGTCAGGGAATGAAAAACTGTTTTTT | CSVEGSGNEKLFF | TRBV29-1 | . | many | TRBJ1-4
TGTGCCAGCAGCCGGGGGGCGGGACCCACAGATACGCAGTATTTT | CASSRGAGPTDTQYF | TRBV7-3 | . | many | TRBJ2-3
TGTGCCAGCAGCGTAGGGGTAGGGGCCAATGAGCAGTTCTTC | CASSVGVGANEQFF | TRBV9 | . | many | TRBJ2-1
TGTGCCACCAGTGACCCCCCCGGGGGCCCTGGCGCTGGGGCCAACGTCCTGACTTTC | CATSDPPGGPGAGANVLTF | TRBV24-1 | . | many | TRBJ2-6
TGTGCCAGCAGTAAAGACCGCCCAGATAATTCACCCCTCCACTTT | CASSKDRPDNSPLHF | TRBV6-1 | . | many | TRBJ1-6
TGCAGTGCTAGTAAGGAGTTTACACTAGACACCATATATTTT | CSASKEFTLDTIYF | TRBV20-1 | . | . | TRBJ1-3
TGTGCCAGCAGCTTTGGAATGGGGACTAATGAAAAACTGTTTTTT | CASSFGMGTNEKLFF | TRBV5-8 | . | many | TRBJ1-4
TGTGCCACCAGCAGAGATTACGGATTGGACCAGCCCCAGCATTTT | CATSRDYGLDQPQHF | TRBV15 | . | many | TRBJ1-5
TGTGCCAGCGGGGGGGGTCCTCAAGAGACCCAGTACTTC | CASGGGPQETQYF | TRBV7-2 | TRBD2 | many | TRBJ2-5
TGCAGCGTTAAGTCTGGGGCCAACGTCCTGACTTTC | CSVKSGANVLTF | TRBV29-1 | . | many | TRBJ2-6
TGTGCCAGTAGTATTAATCCCGGGACAGTCGGGGGCAATCAGCCCCAGCATTTT | CASSINPGTVGGNQPQHF | TRBV19 | TRBD1 | . | TRBJ1-5
TGTGCCAGCAAACCGGGACTAGCGGGGGGGGGCACAGATACGCAGTATTTT | CASKPGLAGGGTDTQYF | TRBV12-3/TRBV12-4 | TRBD2 | many | TRBJ2-3
TGTGCCAGCAGCTTAGCGTGGGACGGCTTTCCCTACGAGCAGTACTTC | CASSLAWDGFPYEQYF | TRBV11-2 | . | many | TRBJ2-7
TGTGCCAGCAGCCAACAGGGTGAACGGGCTGAAGCTTTCTTT | CASSQQGERAEAFF | TRBV3-1 | . | . | TRBJ1-1
TGTGCCAGCAGTGGAGCGGGAGTTACAGATACGCAGTATTTT | CASSGAGVTDTQYF | TRBV2 | TRBD2 | many | TRBJ2-3
TGCGCCAGCAGCTTCTTGGACAGTTCCTACAATGAGCAGTTCTTC | CASSFLDSSYNEQFF | TRBV5-1 | . | many | TRBJ2-1
TGCGCCAGCAGCCAAGATCCGTACAGGGTAAACACTGAAGCTTTCTTT | CASSQDPYRVNTEAFF | TRBV4-1 | . | many | TRBJ1-1
TGTGCCAGCAGCCAAGCGGTCCGGAATGAAAAACTGTTTTTT | CASSQAVRNEKLFF | TRBV4-2 | . | many | TRBJ1-4
TGTGCCTGGAGTCTGGTGGGAGGTAACCAAGAGACCCAGTACTTC | CAWSLVGGNQETQYF | TRBV30 | . | few | TRBJ2-5
TGTGCCAGCTCACCACAGGGACGGGGGAGTGAAAAACTGTTTTTT | CASSPQGRGSEKLFF | TRBV18 | . | . | TRBJ1-4
TGTGCCAGCAGTGGCCGAGGACTAGGCTACGAGCAGTACTTC | CASSGRGLGYEQYF | TRBV6-1 | TRBD2 | many | TRBJ2-7
TGTGCCAGCGGGGGGGACGGGGTGGGGCAGTTCTTC | CASGGDGVGQFF | TRBV2 | TRBD2 | . | TRBJ2-1
TGTGCCAGCTCACCAGATAACTATGGCTACACCTTC | CASSPDNYGYTF | TRBV18 | . | many | TRBJ1-2
TGCAGTGCCAGGGACTTCGGACGGGACAATGAGCAGTTCTTC | CSARDFGRDNEQFF | TRBV20-1 | . | many | TRBJ2-1
TGTGCCAGTTCAAGCTGGCGGGAAGGCACAGATACGCAGTATTTT | CASSSWREGTDTQYF | TRBV19 | . | many | TRBJ2-3
TGCAGTGCTATCGGACAGGGGGGAAACGGGGAGCTGTTTTTT | CSAIGQGGNGELFF | TRBV20-1 | TRBD1 | many | TRBJ2-2
TGCGCCAGCAGCCAAGATACACCCAATCAGCCCCAGCATTTT | CASSQDTPNQPQHF | TRBV4-1 | . | . | TRBJ1-5
TGTGCCAGCAGTTTTTGGGGGGATGCCCACGGCTACACCTTC | CASSFWGDAHGYTF | TRBV12-3/TRBV12-4 | . | many | TRBJ1-2
TGTGCCAGCAGCTTGGAGGGACAGACACAAGAGACCCAGTACTTC | CASSLEGQTQETQYF | TRBV5-5 | TRBD1 | many | TRBJ2-5
TGCGCCAGCAGCTTACAGGGCGAAAACATTCAGTACTTC | CASSLQGENIQYF | TRBV5-1 | . | . | TRBJ2-4
TGTGCCAGCAGCCAAGCACGCGGGGGCGGGGAGACCCAGTACTTC | CASSQARGGGETQYF | TRBV3-1 | . | many | TRBJ2-5
TGTGCCAGCTCCCCGGTGGCCTCCAGCTCCTATAATTCACCCCTCCACTTT | CASSPVASSSYNSPLHF | TRBV18 | . | few | TRBJ1-6
TGTGCCAGCAGCTTGACGGGGGGGAACACCGGGGAGCTGTTTTTT | CASSLTGGNTGELFF | TRBV7-6 | TRBD2 | . | TRBJ2-2
TGTGCCAGCAGCGTAGCTGAAGATACGCAGTATTTT | CASSVAEDTQYF | TRBV9 | . | many | TRBJ2-3
TGTGCCACCAGTGATCCCGGGCTAGAGACTGAAAAACTGTTTTTT | CATSDPGLETEKLFF | TRBV24-1 | . | many | TRBJ1-4
TGCGCCAGCAGACGAAGACAGGCTGACTATGGCTACACCTTC | CASRRRQADYGYTF | TRBV5-1 | . | many | TRBJ1-2
TGCAGTGCTAGAGACCATGATCGCGGGAGTTTGTACGAGCAGTACTTC | CSARDHDRGSLYEQYF | TRBV20-1 | TRBD2 | many | TRBJ2-7
TGTGCCAGCAGCAGGGACATCCCTGGAAACACCATATATTTT | CASSRDIPGNTIYF | TRBV28 | . | . | TRBJ1-3
TGTGCCAGTAGTCCCTGGTCCCAATCTTACAATGAGCAGTTCTTC | CASSPWSQSYNEQFF | TRBV19 | . | . | TRBJ2-1
TGTGCCAGCAGCTTGGACAGAAACAAGTCCCCGCTGTTTTTT | CASSLDRNKSPLFF | TRBV12-3/TRBV12-4 | . | many | TRBJ1-4
TGTGCCAGTGGGAAGGGACAGGTAGGCGGTTGGAATGAGCAGTTCTTC | CASGKGQVGGWNEQFF | TRBV19 | TRBD1 | many | TRBJ2-1
TGTGCCAGCAGCTTATCGGGGACAGGGGCCGGGGAGCTGTTTTTT | CASSLSGTGAGELFF | TRBV7-2 | TRBD1 | many | TRBJ2-2
TGTGCCAGCAAAACAGACTCAAATGAAAAACTGTTTTTT | CASKTDSNEKLFF | TRBV2 | . | many | TRBJ1-4
TGCAGTGCTAGTTTAGGGTTTAGTTCACCCCTCCACTTT | CSASLGFSSPLHF | TRBV20-1 | . | many | TRBJ1-6
TGCGCCAGCAGTATTACGGGAGGTAGTGAGCAGTTCTTC | CASSITGGSEQFF | TRBV5-1 | TRBD2 | many | TRBJ2-1